The 2 T cell receptor beta chains given below trace back to one sample, sequenced in a study of low-dose radiotherapy and immunotherapy resistance in tumors. Covering alpha and beta chains, TRAV- and TRBV-specific primers were used for the first-strand cDNA. TCR amplification involved 15 to 20 PCR cycles with a constant-region primer and V-primer adapter. TCRdb reprocessed the reads via MiXCR and lists one record per CDR3 protein. Of tens of thousands of distinct CDR3 sequences listed, around a sixth are singletons. Time point specified: after trial treatment. The treatment denotes: LDRT plus nivolumab, ipilimumab, low-dose cyclophosphamide and aspirin (RACIN trial). This specimen was PBMCs, taken after low-dose radiotherapy plus immunotherapy. All receptors derive from a male donor with prostate cancer.

Remarks on this clonotype: This probably arose from a read error, given a far larger clone one base away. The J gene is TRBJ2-1, the V gene TRBV3-1; TRBD2 matches at 12 bases. Unmatched junction bases numbered 8, after V lost 4 bases and J lost 13 bases. Germline V lookup: CDR1 LGHDT, CDR2 YNNKEL (reference sequence). This CDR3 region has 14 residues. The chain's CDR3 is CASSPGLAGQPQFF. In nucleotides, the CDR3 is TGTGCCAGCAGCCCTGGACTAGCGGGACAACCCCAGTTCTTC.

This clonotype was seen ten or more times. This chain connects TRBV20-1 to TRBJ2-1, with 12 bases identical to TRBD2. Germline lookup yields CDR1 DFQATT and CDR2 SNEGSKA (reference sequence). CDR3 length: 19 residues. J was trimmed by 4 bases and V by 0 bases; bases with no gene match: 13. The CDR3 DNA sequence: TGCAGTGCTAGAGATACGACTAGCGGGAGTTTCCCGATGTACAATGAGCAGTTCTTC. Amino acids: CSARDTTSGSFPMYNEQFF.